The 17 T cell receptor beta chains listed next were all sequenced from one sample in a study of CD8 T cells in Susac syndrome. About 0.45 to 1 ug RNA was reverse transcribed with random hexamers. TCRdb re-derived calls from the immunoSEQ multiplex PCR reads in MiXCR, one entry per CDR3 protein. Of approximately 150,000 distinct CDR3 sequences listed, over 85% are singletons. The sequencing input was CD4+ T cells from PBMCs. Receptors originate from a human donor in good health.

This chain connects TRBV29-1 to TRBJ2-7; a weak D match, TRBD1 (6 bases). The CDR3 covers 15 residues. In germline, CDR1 is SQVTM, CDR2 ANQGSEA. V lost 5 bases and J 6 bases, leaving 23 bases between the germline ends. The CDR3 sequence: CSVHETGFSTREQYF. The CDR3, as DNA: TGCAGCGTTCATGAGACAGGCTTTAGTACGCGCGAGCAGTACTTC.

The V gene is TRBV19, the J gene TRBJ2-7, with a tentative D call TRBD1 (6 bases). The germline V gene has CDR1 LNHDA and CDR2 SQIVND (reference sequence). V lost 3 bases and J 6 bases, leaving 18 bases between the germline ends. CDR3 size: 15 residues. The CDR3 spells CASSIVPGQGGEQYF. Written as DNA, the CDR3 is TGTGCCAGTAGTATTGTCCCGGGACAAGGAGGCGAGCAGTACTTC.

The CDR3 is CATGDLTDTQYF. The CDR3 DNA sequence: TGTGCCACCGGGGACTTAACAGATACGCAGTATTTT. The rearrangement joins TRBV24-1 to TRBJ2-3, with a weak D call TRBD2 (6 bases). The CDR3 sequence is 12 residues long. V was shortened by 9 bases and J by 3 bases, with 9 bases between the two germline ends. Germline assignment: CDR1 KGHDR and CDR2 SFDVKD.

V usage is TRBV20-1 and J usage is TRBJ1-4; 7 bases match TRBD1. After removal of 4 bases from V and 0 bases from J, the junction contained 8 bases not matched to a gene. This CDR3 has 16 residues. From germline, CDR1 is DFQATT and CDR2 SNEGSKA (reference sequence). The CDR3 sequence: CSANSGTDPTNEKLFF. CDR3 in DNA: TGCAGTGCTAATTCCGGGACAGATCCAACTAATGAAAAACTGTTTTTT.

The rearrangement links TRBV5-1 to TRBJ1-2, with D maybe TRBD1 (5 bases). The V gene's germline CDR1 is SGHRS and CDR2 YFSETQ. Trimming cost V 4 bases and J 8 bases, with 15 bases left between them. CDR3 length equals 13 residues. The CDR3 nucleotides read TGCGCCAGCAGCCTGGGGCCTTCTAACGGCTACACCTTC. Its protein is CASSLGPSNGYTF.

The chain has TRBV3-1 and TRBJ1-2, with D unresolved. Trimming removed 1 base at V and 1 base at J, with 7 bases between. CDR3 length equals 14 residues. The V gene's germline CDR1 is LGHDT and CDR2 YNNKEL (reference sequence). This CDR3 is CASSQVAVNYGYTF. CDR3 coding DNA: TGTGCCAGCAGCCAAGTGGCTGTTAACTATGGCTACACCTTC.

The rearrangement joins TRBV5-1 to TRBJ2-2; D uncertain. The germline V and J ends were trimmed by 0 bases and 6 bases, with 9 bases remaining between them. The CDR3 consists of 14 residues. In germline, CDR1 is SGHRS, CDR2 YFSETQ. In DNA, the CDR3 is TGCGCCAGCAGCTTGGCCGGGCAGTCCGGGGAGCTGTTTTTT. Translating gives CASSLAGQSGELFF.

The V and J genes are TRBV10-3 and TRBJ2-3; 9 positions match TRBD1. Trimming at V came to 7 bases and at J to 6 bases, leaving 5 bases not matched to a gene. The CDR3 is made up of 13 amino acids. Germline V gene data show CDR1 as ENHRY and CDR2 as SYGVKD. The CDR3 DNA follows: TGTGCCATCACGGGACAGGGACGGGATACGCAGTATTTT. Its translation: CAITGQGRDTQYF.

The gene calls are TRBV30 and TRBJ1-5; D is unresolved. The length of the CDR3 is 13 residues. Germline V gene sequence: CDR1 GTSNPN, CDR2 SVGIG (reference sequence). The germline V and J ends were trimmed by 0 bases and 4 bases, with 7 bases remaining between them. The DNA for the CDR3 is TGTGCCTGGAGTGTCGACCCTAATCAGCCCCAGCATTTT. It codes for CAWSVDPNQPQHF.

The gene calls are TRBV3-1 and TRBJ1-2; possibly TRBD1 for D (6 bases). CDR3 length equals 14 residues. The V end lost 3 bases, the J end lost 7 bases, and 15 bases lay between the germline ends. The germline V gene has CDR1 LGHDT and CDR2 YNNKEL (reference sequence). CDR3 region: CASSHPAGVFGYTF. CDR3 in DNA: TGTGCCAGCAGCCACCCGGCAGGGGTTTTTGGCTACACCTTC. Full variable domain (rest looked up from reference TRBV3-1 and TRBJ1-2): DTAVSQTPKYLVTQMGNDKSIKCEQNLGHDTMYWYKQDSKKFLKIMFSYNNKELIINETVPNRFSPKSPDKAHLNLHINSLELGDSAVYFCASSHPAGVFGYTFGSGTRLTVV.

The V and J genes are TRBV20-1 and TRBJ2-4, with 8 bases identical to TRBD2. Germline V lookup: CDR1 DFQATT, CDR2 SNEGSKA (reference sequence). V trimming: 0 bases; J trimming: 4 bases; junction bases outside the gene matches: 8. The CDR3 length is 16 residues. Here the CDR3 reads CSARDGVRGAKNIQYF. CDR3 sequence (DNA): TGCAGTGCTAGAGACGGAGTGCGGGGGGCAAAAAACATTCAGTACTTC.

The rearrangement links TRBV2 to TRBJ1-6, with a possible D match to TRBD1 (5 bases). V was pared by 1 base and J by 12 bases, with 13 bases between. Per the germline V gene, CDR1 is SNHLY and CDR2 is FYNNEI. CDR3 size: 14 residues. The CDR3 sequence: CASSEGRGGGPLHF. The CDR3 DNA is TGTGCCAGCAGTGAAGGCCGGGGGGGAGGACCCCTCCACTTT.

The V gene is TRBV20-1, the J gene TRBJ2-4; 8 bases fit TRBD2. Per the germline V gene, CDR1 is DFQATT and CDR2 is SNEGSKA (reference sequence). With V trimmed by 4 bases and J by 1 base, 9 bases remained unmatched. This CDR3 is built from 16 residues. The CDR3, as DNA: TGCAGTGCTATAGTCGGGGGGGCTTCCGCCAAAAACATTCAGTACTTC. Its protein product is CSAIVGGASAKNIQYF.

The CDR3: CASSLGQGIGYTF. CDR3 nucleotides: TGTGCCAGCAGCTTAGGACAGGGAATTGGCTACACCTTC. The genes are TRBV7-2 and TRBJ1-2; 7 bases agree with TRBD1. Germline V gives CDR1 SGHTA, CDR2 FQGNSA. The CDR3 runs 13 residues. V shed 1 base and J 7 bases; nucleotides not matched to a gene: 3. The variable domain in full, with the rest retrieved from reference TRBV7-2 and TRBJ1-2, is GAGVSQSPSNKVTEKGKDVELRCDPISGHTALYWYRQSLGQGLEFLIYFQGNSAPDKSGLPSDRFSAERTGGSVSTLTIQRTQQEDSAVYLCASSLGQGIGYTFGSGTRLTVV.

V and J are TRBV30 and TRBJ2-1; 9 nucleotides align to TRBD2. The CDR3 extends over 15 amino acids. V dropped 1 base and J dropped 7; count of bases not matched to a gene: 8. Germline V gives CDR1 GTSNPN, CDR2 SVGIG (reference sequence). The CDR3 region is CAWSGGGALSNEQFF. The CDR3 DNA sequence: TGTGCCTGGAGTGGCGGGGGGGCTCTGTCAAATGAGCAGTTCTTC.

This chain uses TRBV29-1 with TRBJ2-2, with no clear D. This CDR3 has 12 residues. Per the germline V gene, CDR1 is SQVTM and CDR2 is ANQGSEA. Trimming stripped 5 bases from V and 3 bases from J, with 7 bases between. The CDR3 sequence: CSVPYYTGELFF. The CDR3 region has the DNA TGCAGCGTTCCCTATTACACCGGGGAGCTGTTTTTT.

The J gene is TRBJ1-3, the V gene TRBV18; 7 bases are a match to TRBD1. The V gene's germline CDR1 is KGHSH and CDR2 LQKENI. This CDR3 comprises 13 residues. V dropped 3 bases and J dropped 4; count of bases not matched to a gene: 0. CDR3 protein: CASSPTGGNTIYF. CDR3 nucleotide sequence: TGTGCCAGCTCACCGACAGGGGGAAACACCATATATTTT.